This T cell receptor (beta chain) was observed in a study of CD8+ T cells in alopecia areata. The study, taken as a whole, reports: Lesional scalp displayed greater clonality than normal scalp, most notably in alopecia totalis/universalis. Sequencing of scalp samples also captures resident alphabeta T cells of normal skin. With one nonresponder, baseline CD8+ expansion's link to response remains uncertain.

On this clone: The target antigen is unknown.

RNA was extracted and reverse transcribed into cDNA as the sequencing template. Generated by immunoSEQ multiplex PCR, the TCRdb table keeps only in-frame clones and is missing some. The sample lists about 200,000 clones, roughly three fifths occurring once. Specified treatment: oral pan-JAK inhibitor, 5-10 mg twice daily. The material sequenced was CD4+ T cells sorted from blood, taken at week 4, from a patient treated with tofacitinib. The TCR was taken from a human donor with alopecia areata.

CDR3 DNA sequence: TGTGCCAGCAGCACGACCGGGGGAGGCACAGATACGCAGTATTTT. This translates into CASSTTGGGTDTQYF. The chain has TRBV7-2 and TRBJ2-3, with D possibly TRBD2 on 6 matching bases. Germline-derived CDR1 and CDR2 are SGHTA and FQGNSA. Deletions cut 5 bases from V and 1 base from J, with 13 bases between. This CDR3 is 15 amino acids long.